The clone carrying this TCR beta chain was counted many times. This CDR3 spans 12 amino acids. V was trimmed by 2 bases and J by 4 bases, leaving 3 bases between them. These data come from a study of glioma-infiltrating T cells. TCR alpha and beta CDR3 regions were amplified from RNA using iRepertoire nested multiplex PCR. For one-step reverse transcription and amplification, about 85-400 ng of tissue mRNA or PBMC total RNA was used. TCRdb re-called the multiplex PCR reads through MiXCR, storing one row per CDR3 protein. This sample yields tens of thousands of distinct CDR3 sequences, of which about 25% are seen a single time; approximately 6.7% belongs to the top ten.

Sequenced sample: glioma tissue, nonneoplastic brain tissue, or PBMCs (not recorded which). This chain joins TRBV12-3 or TRBV12-4 and TRBJ1-3; D not resolved. This TCR came from a human donor with low-grade glioma or glioblastoma, undergoing nonglioma brain surgery, or in good health (not recorded which). CDR3 bases: TGTGCCAGCAGTTTACTCGGAAACACCATATATTTT. Its protein product is CASSLLGNTIYF.